One and the same sample provided the 15 T cell receptor beta chains below, sequenced in a study of CD8 T cells in ankylosing spondylitis. One entry per CDR3 protein results from TCRdb running MiXCR on the 5' RACE reads. Here the sample spans 300,000 to 350,000 distinct CDR3 sequences, about 20% being singletons. The sequencing input was blood, either unsorted or a sorted T cell fraction (not recorded which). All receptors derive from a female donor with ankylosing spondylitis or in good health (not recorded which).

This clonotype was seen a few times. V is TRBV2 and J is TRBJ2-2; 7 bases are a match to TRBD1. The germline CDR1 and CDR2 sequences are SNHLY and FYNNEI. After removal of 5 bases from V and 3 bases from J, the junction contained 6 bases not matched to a gene. CDR3 length: 15 residues. CDR3 sequence: CASSRQGSDTGELFF. The DNA of the CDR3 is TGTGCCAGCAGTCGACAGGGATCGGACACCGGGGAGCTGTTTTTT.

J is TRBJ1-1 and V is TRBV20-1; D perhaps matches TRBD1 (6 bases). V lost 8 bases and J 5 bases, leaving 12 bases between the germline ends. Germline lookup yields CDR1 DFQATT and CDR2 SNEGSKA (reference sequence). The CDR3 is 11 amino acids. The chain's CDR3 is CSPKQGTEAFF. Here the CDR3 DNA reads TGCAGTCCGAAACAGGGTACTGAAGCTTTCTTT.

V usage is TRBV20-1 and J usage is TRBJ1-6, with D possibly TRBD1 on 6 matching bases. Germline V lookup: CDR1 DFQATT, CDR2 SNEGSKA (reference sequence). This CDR3 contains 15 residues. The V and J ends lost 3 bases and 9 bases respectively, with 18 bases between them. The CDR3 loop is CSASPTQGSSSPLHF. In DNA form, the CDR3 reads TGCAGTGCTAGCCCCACACAGGGATCTAGTTCACCCCTCCACTTT.

The chain links TRBV4-3 to TRBJ1-6; D call uncertain. This CDR3 has 13 residues. Trimming removed 4 bases from V and 12 bases from J, with 13 bases in between. CDR1 is LGHNA, CDR2 YSLEER, per germline. The CDR3 bases are TGCGCCAGCAGCCCTGTGGTCGGGGTACCCCTCCACTTT. Translation: CASSPVVGVPLHF.

This chain joins TRBV2 and TRBJ1-5, with D unclear. Trimming pared 6 bases from V and 3 bases from J, leaving 15 bases between. From germline, CDR1 is SNHLY and CDR2 FYNNEI. This CDR3 has 15 residues. The CDR3 protein is CASSRNNQLNQPQHF. CDR3 DNA sequence: TGTGCCAGCAGCAGGAATAATCAGCTCAATCAGCCCCAGCATTTT.

Concerning this clonotype: A read error is possible here, since a much larger clone lies one base away. The chain combines TRBV12-3 or TRBV12-4 with TRBJ1-1; no clear D. V lost 6 bases and J lost 3, with 14 bases in between. CDR3 length: 14 residues. Here the CDR3 reads CASSTRHLDTEAFF. CDR3 nucleotides: TGTGCCAGCAGCACCAGACACTTGGACACTGAAGCTTTCTTT.

This clonotype was observed a few times. This chain links TRBV12-3 or TRBV12-4 with TRBJ1-2; D unresolved. This CDR3 region has 13 residues. V gave up 1 base and J gave up 3 bases, with 6 bases separating them. CDR3 protein: CASSLVEYYGYTF. The CDR3 nucleotides are TGTGCCAGCAGTTTAGTAGAGTACTATGGCTACACCTTC.

This rearrangement joins TRBV30 to TRBJ2-1; 10 positions agree with TRBD2. This CDR3 is 15 amino acids long. Germline CDR1 GTSNPN, CDR2 SVGIG (reference sequence). V lost 0 bases, J lost 8 bases, and 7 bases stayed unmatched. The CDR3 loop reads CAWSVRGTSVDEQFF. The DNA of the CDR3 is TGTGCCTGGAGTGTAAGGGGGACTAGCGTCGATGAGCAGTTCTTC.

This clonotype was seen at least ten times. This chain joins TRBV20-1 and TRBJ2-7, with 9 bases fitting TRBD1. CDR3 length equals 13 residues. The V and J ends lost 3 bases and 3 bases, in that order; junction bases with no gene match: 3. CDR1 and CDR2 (germline): DFQATT, SNEGSKA (reference sequence). The CDR3 sequence is CSARGDRVYEQYF. In nucleotides, the CDR3 is TGCAGTGCTAGGGGGGACAGGGTCTACGAGCAGTACTTC.

The chain uses TRBV7-6 and TRBJ2-7; the match to TRBD1 covers 7 bases. J gave up 2 bases and V 2 bases, and 12 bases lay outside the gene matches. Germline V gene data show CDR1 as SGHVS and CDR2 as FNYEAQ. The CDR3 is 17 amino acids. CDR3 in DNA: TGTGCCAGCAGCTTAACCTCACCGGGACAGCGACCCTACGAGCAGTACTTC. Translated: CASSLTSPGQRPYEQYF.

The J gene is TRBJ2-7, the V gene TRBV7-9; D is possibly TRBD1 or TRBD2 (5 bases each). Trimming cost V 4 bases and J 6 bases, with 19 bases left between them. The CDR3 is 15 residues long. CDR1 and CDR2 (germline): SEHNR, FQNEAQ (reference sequence). CDR3 coding DNA: TGTGCCAGCAGCTCTCCTGGCAGGGCTGGGGGCGAGCAGTACTTC. Protein sequence: CASSSPGRAGGEQYF.

The genes are TRBV10-1 and TRBJ2-1; maybe TRBD2 (6 bases). Per the germline V gene, CDR1 is WNHNN and CDR2 is SYGVQD (reference sequence). This CDR3 spans 15 amino acids. Trimming removed 2 bases at V and 5 bases at J, with 13 bases between. The CDR3 reads CASSETRERHNEQFF. The CDR3 region has the DNA TGCGCCAGCAGTGAGACCCGGGAGAGGCACAATGAGCAGTTCTTC.

The chain joins TRBV7-9 to TRBJ2-5; D gene uncertain. The CDR3 covers 13 residues. Looked up from germline, CDR1 is SEHNR and CDR2 is FQNEAQ (reference sequence). Trimming cost V 9 bases and J 0 bases, with 11 bases left between them. In DNA form, the CDR3 reads TGTGCCAGTCAATCTGAGTACCAAGAGACCCAGTACTTC. It yields the protein CASQSEYQETQYF.

This sequence joins TRBV3-1 and TRBJ2-3; D is ambiguous. The CDR3 is made up of 12 amino acids. V lost 8 bases and J 2 bases, leaving 8 bases between the germline ends. Germline V gene data show CDR1 as LGHDT and CDR2 as YNNKEL (reference sequence). DNA for the CDR3: TGTGCCAGCCGGGCCCTCACAGATACGCAGTATTTT. This sequence encodes CASRALTDTQYF.

The rearrangement uses TRBV5-5 and TRBJ2-1; perhaps TRBD1 as D (5 bases). The CDR3 consists of 13 residues. Germline V lookup: CDR1 SGHKS, CDR2 YYEKEE (reference sequence). Trimming removed 0 bases at V and 7 bases at J, with 8 bases between. The CDR3 bases are TGTGCCAGCAGCTTGGCCAGGGCTAATGAGCAGTTCTTC. Translated, it gives CASSLARANEQFF.